The 5 T cell receptor beta chains listed next were all sequenced from one sample in a study of CD8+CD57+ T cells in acquired aplastic anemia. According to the study, genomic DNA was the template for TCR beta VDJ and CDR3 profiling. In TCRdb, the reads were re-called with MiXCR into one record per CDR3 protein. The table shows 400,000 to 450,000 distinct CDR3 sequences, with 65% to 80% occurring only once. Sequences were obtained from sorted CD4+, CD8+, or CD8+CD57+ T cells (not recorded which) from PBMCs. These receptor sequences come from a human donor in good health, serving as a control.

This clonotype was found many times. This rearrangement joins TRBV7-2 to TRBJ2-3; D call uncertain. This CDR3 spans 13 amino acids. V was clipped by 4 bases and J by 2 bases, with 7 bases between them. Per germline, CDR1 SGHTA and CDR2 FQGNSA. CDR3 sequence: CASSWRSTDTQYF. The CDR3 DNA follows: TGTGCCAGCAGCTGGCGATCCACAGATACGCAGTATTTT.

This sequence joins TRBV5-4 and TRBJ2-7; 7 bases agree with TRBD1. Per germline, CDR1 SGHNT and CDR2 YYREEE (reference sequence). After removal of 2 bases from V and 5 bases from J, the junction contained 4 bases not matched to a gene. CDR3 length: 13 residues. The CDR3 nucleotides are TGTGCCAGCAGCTTTTCCGACAGGGACGAGCAGTACTTC. Amino acid sequence: CASSFSDRDEQYF.

Remarks on this clonotype: The junction differs from germline at one of its ends, possibly a read error. The chain joins TRBV2 to TRBJ1-5, with a possible D match to TRBD1 (6 bases). CDR3 length: 17 amino acids. Germline CDR1 SNHLY, CDR2 FYNNEI. CDR3 sequence: CASSVERGGGNEQLFDF. For the CDR3, the DNA is TGTGCCAGCAGTGTGGAGCGGGGGGGCGGTAATGAGCAGCTCTTCGATTTT.

The CDR3 protein is CASSLGGGACNEQTF. As DNA, the CDR3 is TGTGCCAGCAGCTTAGGAGGGGGGGCCTGCAATGAGCAGACCTTC. The gene calls are TRBV7-2 and TRBJ1-2; possible D gene TRBD1, 6 bases. Germline V lookup: CDR1 SGHTA, CDR2 FQGNSA. Trimming took off 1 base at V and 14 bases at J, with 23 bases between the two ends. The CDR3 has 15 amino acids.

The chain couples TRBV5-5 to TRBJ1-5; D possibly corresponds to TRBD1 (6 bases). Trimming left V 0 bases short and J 7 bases short, with 11 bases between. The length of the CDR3 is 14 residues. In germline, CDR1 is SGHKS, CDR2 YYEKEE (reference sequence). The CDR3 sequence: CASSLGTGSQPQHF. For the CDR3, the DNA is TGTGCCAGCAGCTTGGGAACAGGGAGCCAGCCCCAGCATTTT.